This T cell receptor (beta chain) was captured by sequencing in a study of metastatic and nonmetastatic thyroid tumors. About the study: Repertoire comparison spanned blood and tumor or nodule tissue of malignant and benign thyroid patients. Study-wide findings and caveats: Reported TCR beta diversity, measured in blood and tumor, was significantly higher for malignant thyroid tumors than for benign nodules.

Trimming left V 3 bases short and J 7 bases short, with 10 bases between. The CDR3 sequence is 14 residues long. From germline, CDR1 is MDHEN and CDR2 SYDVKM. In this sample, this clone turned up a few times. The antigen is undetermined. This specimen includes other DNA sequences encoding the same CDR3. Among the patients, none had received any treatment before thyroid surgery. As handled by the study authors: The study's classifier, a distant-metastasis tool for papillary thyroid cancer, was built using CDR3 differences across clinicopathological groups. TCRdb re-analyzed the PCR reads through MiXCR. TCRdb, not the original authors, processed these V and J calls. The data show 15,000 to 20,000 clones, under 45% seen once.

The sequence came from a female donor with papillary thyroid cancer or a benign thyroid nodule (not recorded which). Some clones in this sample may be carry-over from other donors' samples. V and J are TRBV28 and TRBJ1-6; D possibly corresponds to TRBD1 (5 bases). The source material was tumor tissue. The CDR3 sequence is CASSLPRTNSPLHF. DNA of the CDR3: TGTGCCAGCAGTTTGCCGCGGACAAATTCACCCCTCCACTTT.